The sequence of this T cell receptor (beta chain) was determined in a study of cytomegalovirus exposure and HLA in healthy donors. Study outcomes and limitations: TCR beta chains numbering more than 150 were designated cytomegalovirus-associated. Reportedly, diagnosis of cytomegalovirus status by the classifier showed high specificity and sensitivity. According to a subsequent analysis, TCR clusters from the first cohort were inclined to appear together in the 120 validation repertoires. Many donors carried some public TCRs, although rarity characterized most TCR sequences.

Worth noting for this clone: Its antigen is as yet unknown.

From germline, CDR1 is SGHAT and CDR2 FQNNGV. The ends lost 5 bases at V and 8 bases at J; junction bases unmatched: 8. This CDR3 comprises 14 residues. The protocol was immunoSEQ multiplex PCR, while the TCRdb copy is restricted to in-frame clones and leaves out a portion. This sample has a few hundred thousand clones; around 88% occur once, and the top ten carry over 2.5%. The source material was PBMCs. This receptor was taken from a woman aged 18-29 years in good health and CMV-seronegative. The chain recombines TRBV11-2 with TRBJ1-2; TRBD1 agrees at 10 bases. CDR3 loop: CASSRDRGPSGYTF. CDR3 nucleotide sequence: TGTGCCAGCAGCCGGGACAGGGGCCCCTCCGGCTACACCTTC.